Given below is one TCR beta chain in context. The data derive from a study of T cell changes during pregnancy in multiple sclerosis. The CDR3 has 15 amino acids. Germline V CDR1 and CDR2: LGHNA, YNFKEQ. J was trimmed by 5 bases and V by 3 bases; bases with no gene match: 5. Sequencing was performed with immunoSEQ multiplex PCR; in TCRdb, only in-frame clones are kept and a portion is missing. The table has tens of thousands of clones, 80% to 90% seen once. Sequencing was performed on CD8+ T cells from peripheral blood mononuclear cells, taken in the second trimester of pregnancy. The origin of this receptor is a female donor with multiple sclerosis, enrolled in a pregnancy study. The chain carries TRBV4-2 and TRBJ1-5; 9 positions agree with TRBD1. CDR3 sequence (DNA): TGTGCCAGCAGCCACAACAGGGGGCTCTATCAGCCCCAGCATTTT. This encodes CASSHNRGLYQPQHF.